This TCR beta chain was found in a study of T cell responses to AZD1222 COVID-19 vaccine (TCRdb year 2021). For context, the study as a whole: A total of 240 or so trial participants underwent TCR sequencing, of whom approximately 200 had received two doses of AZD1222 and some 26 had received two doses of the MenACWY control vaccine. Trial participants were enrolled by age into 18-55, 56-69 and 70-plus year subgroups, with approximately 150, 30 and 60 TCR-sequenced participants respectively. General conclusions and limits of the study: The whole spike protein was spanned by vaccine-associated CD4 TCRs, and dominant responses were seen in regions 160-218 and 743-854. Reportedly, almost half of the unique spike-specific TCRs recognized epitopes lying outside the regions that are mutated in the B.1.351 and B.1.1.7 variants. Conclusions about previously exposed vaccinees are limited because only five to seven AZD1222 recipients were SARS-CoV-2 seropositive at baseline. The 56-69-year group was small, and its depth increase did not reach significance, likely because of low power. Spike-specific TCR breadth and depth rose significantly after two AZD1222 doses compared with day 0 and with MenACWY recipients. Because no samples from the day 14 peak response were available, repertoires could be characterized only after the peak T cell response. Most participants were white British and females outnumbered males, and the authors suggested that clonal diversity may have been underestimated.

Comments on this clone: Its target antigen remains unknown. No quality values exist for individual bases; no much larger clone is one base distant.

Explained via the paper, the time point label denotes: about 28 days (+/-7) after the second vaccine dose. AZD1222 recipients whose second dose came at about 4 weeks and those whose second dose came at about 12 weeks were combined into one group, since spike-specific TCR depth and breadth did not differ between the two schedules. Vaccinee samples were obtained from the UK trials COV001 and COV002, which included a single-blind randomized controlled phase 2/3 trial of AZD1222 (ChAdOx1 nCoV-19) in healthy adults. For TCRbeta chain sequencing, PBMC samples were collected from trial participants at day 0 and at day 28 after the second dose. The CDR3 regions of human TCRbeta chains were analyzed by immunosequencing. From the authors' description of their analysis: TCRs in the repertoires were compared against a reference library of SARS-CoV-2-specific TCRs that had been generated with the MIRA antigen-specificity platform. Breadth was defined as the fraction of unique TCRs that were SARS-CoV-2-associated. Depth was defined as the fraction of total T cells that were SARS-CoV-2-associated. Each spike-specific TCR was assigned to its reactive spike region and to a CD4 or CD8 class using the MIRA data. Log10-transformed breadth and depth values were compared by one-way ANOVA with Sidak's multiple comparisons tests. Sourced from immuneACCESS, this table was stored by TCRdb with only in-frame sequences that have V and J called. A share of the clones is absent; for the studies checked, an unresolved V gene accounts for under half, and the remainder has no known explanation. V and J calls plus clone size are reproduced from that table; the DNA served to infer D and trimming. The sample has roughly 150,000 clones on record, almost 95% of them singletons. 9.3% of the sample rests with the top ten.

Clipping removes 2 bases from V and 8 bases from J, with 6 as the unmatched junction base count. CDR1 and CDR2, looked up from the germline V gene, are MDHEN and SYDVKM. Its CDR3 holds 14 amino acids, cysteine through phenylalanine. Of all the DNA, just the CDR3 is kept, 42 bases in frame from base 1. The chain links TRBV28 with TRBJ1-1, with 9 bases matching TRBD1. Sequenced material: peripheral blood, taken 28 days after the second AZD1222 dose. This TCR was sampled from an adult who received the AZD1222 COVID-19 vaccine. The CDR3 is CASSLHPDRGEAFF. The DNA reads TGTGCCAGCAGTTTACACCCGGACAGGGGAGAAGCTTTCTTT. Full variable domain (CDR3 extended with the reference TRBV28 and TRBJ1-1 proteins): DVKVTQSSRYLVKRTGEKVFLECVQDMDHENMFWYRQDPGLGLRLIYFSYDVKMKEKGDIPEGYSVSREKKERFSLILESASTNQTSMYLCASSLHPDRGEAFFGQGTRLTVV.